The next 30 T cell receptor beta chains were all read from a single sample in a study of cytomegalovirus exposure and HLA in healthy donors. PCR was performed using 60 Vbeta and 13 Jbeta primers. Assay used: immunoSEQ multiplex PCR; TCRdb lists only in-frame clones, some missing. This table holds about 250,000 clones, roughly 85% found once. The sequenced material came from PBMCs. Receptor source: a girl aged 2-10 years in good health and CMV-seronegative.

This clone was seen a few times. The V gene is TRBV27, the J gene TRBJ2-7; D ambiguous. The germline V gene encodes CDR1 MNHEY and CDR2 SMNVEV (reference sequence). The V end lost 1 base, the J end lost 4 bases, and 8 bases lay between the germline ends. The CDR3 is 13 residues long. CDR3 protein: CASSLFVGYEQYF. The CDR3 DNA is TGTGCCAGCAGTTTATTTGTCGGGTACGAGCAGTACTTC.

The genes are TRBV7-9 and TRBJ2-7, with D perhaps matching TRBD2 (5 bases). This CDR3 contains 17 residues. From germline, CDR1 is SEHNR and CDR2 FQNEAQ (reference sequence). Trimming removed 5 bases at V and 3 bases at J, with 23 bases between. CDR3 in DNA: TGTGCCAGCAGCCGAGGCCTAGGGCGGCGCGACTACTACGAGCAGTACTTC. Translating it yields CASSRGLGRRDYYEQYF.

The rearrangement uses TRBV12-5 and TRBJ1-2; TRBD1 is a possible D gene (5 bases). The CDR3 is 13 residues long. The ends were cut back, 1 base at V and 8 bases at J, with 11 bases in the middle. The germline CDR1 and CDR2 sequences are LGHNT and FRNRAP. CDR3 nucleotide sequence: TGTGCTAGTGGTTTGGGGACATCGAGGGGCTACACCTTC. It encodes CASGLGTSRGYTF.

The V and J genes are TRBV7-3 and TRBJ2-3; weak D call: TRBD1 (5 bases). The CDR3 spans 13 residues. Trimming took off 5 bases at V and 0 bases at J, with 6 bases between the two ends. The V gene's germline CDR1 is SGHTA and CDR2 FQGTGA. The CDR3 DNA sequence: TGTGCCAGCAGCGCAGGGAGCACAGATACGCAGTATTTT. It translates to CASSAGSTDTQYF.

This clone was seen more than once but under ten times. The rearrangement uses TRBV9 and TRBJ2-5; TRBD2 might be the D (5 bases). Per the germline V gene, CDR1 is SGDLS and CDR2 is YYNGEE. V lost 1 base, J lost 1 base, and 5 bases lay in between. The CDR3 runs 13 residues. CDR3 sequence (DNA): TGTGCCAGCAGCGTACTAGCCCAAGAGACCCAGTACTTC. Its translation: CASSVLAQETQYF.

The V gene is TRBV7-2, the J gene TRBJ2-7; 12 positions match TRBD2. V was clipped by 5 bases and J by 8 bases; unmatched bases: 13. CDR1 and CDR2 (germline): SGHTA, FQGNSA. The CDR3 is 16 amino acids. CDR3 protein: CASSPQGTSGLGQQYF. In nucleotides, the CDR3 is TGTGCCAGCAGCCCCCAAGGGACTAGCGGGCTGGGGCAGCAGTACTTC.

This sequence joins TRBV7-2 and TRBJ2-1; 9 nucleotides match TRBD2. CDR3 size: 14 residues. Trimming took 3 bases from V and 10 from J; bases not matched to a gene: 7. Germline values: CDR1 SGHTA, CDR2 FQGNSA. DNA for the CDR3: TGTGCCAGCAGCTTCGCTAGCGGGGTAGGCGAGCAGTTCTTC. It yields the protein CASSFASGVGEQFF.

With regard to this clone: The DNA is omitted, as the CDR3 cannot be located on it reliably, and the CDR3 follows TCRdb's listing. V usage is TRBV27 and J usage is TRBJ2-1; the tabulated D call, TRBD2, remains unverified against the DNA. CDR1 MNHEY and CDR2 SMNVEV come from the germline V gene (reference sequence). The CDR3 length equals 13 residues, ends included. The CDR3 spells CASSLFLYNEQFF.

A few counts support this clone. The gene calls are TRBV10-3 and TRBJ2-1; D unclear. V dropped 10 bases and J dropped 6 bases, with 16 bases sitting between them. This CDR3 contains 13 residues. The V gene's germline CDR1 is ENHRY and CDR2 SYGVKD. The CDR3 reads CATQPSLGNEQFF. The CDR3 nucleotides read TGTGCCACTCAGCCTAGTTTAGGCAATGAGCAGTTCTTC.

The chain employs TRBV5-1 and TRBJ1-6; no clear D gene. V gave up 0 bases and J gave up 0 bases, with 13 bases separating them. CDR3 size: 18 residues. Germline V gene lookup returns CDR1 SGHRS and CDR2 YFSETQ. The CDR3 loop reads CASSLVSPASSYNSPLHF. CDR3 in DNA: TGCGCCAGCAGCTTGGTTAGCCCAGCGAGCTCCTATAATTCACCCCTCCACTTT.

The chain couples TRBV13 to TRBJ1-2, with D possibly being TRBD1 (6 bases). CDR3 size: 19 residues. V was trimmed by 5 bases and J by 4 bases, leaving 29 bases between them. Germline V gene data show CDR1 as PRHDT and CDR2 as FYEKMQ (reference sequence). CDR3 DNA: TGTGCCAGCAGCCAATCCCCTCGGGACATAGCATATATTGGCTATGGCTACACCTTC. Translating it yields CASSQSPRDIAYIGYGYTF.

This chain links TRBV28 with TRBJ1-2, with D unresolved. CDR1 and CDR2 from the germline V gene are MDHEN and SYDVKM. V was shortened by 7 bases and J by 4 bases, with 10 bases between the two germline ends. This CDR3 is 12 amino acids long. CDR3 region: CASTRGPYGYTF. CDR3 in DNA: TGTGCCAGCACGCGCGGGCCCTATGGCTACACCTTC.

The chain couples TRBV5-4 to TRBJ1-6; D is unclear. Trimming left V 0 bases short and J 13 bases short, with 14 bases between. The CDR3 runs to 14 residues. Looked up from germline, CDR1 is SGHNT and CDR2 is YYREEE (reference sequence). CDR3 DNA: TGTGCCAGCAGCTTGGCCGGGGAGGCGACGCCCCTCCACTTT. It translates to CASSLAGEATPLHF.

This chain joins TRBV6-1 and TRBJ1-5; tentatively, D is TRBD1 (6 bases). Deletions cut 2 bases from V and 5 bases from J, with 13 bases between. The length of the CDR3 is 15 residues. Germline V lookup: CDR1 MNHNS, CDR2 SASEGT. CDR3 DNA sequence: TGTGCCAGCAGTGAATGGGGGGGCCTTGATCAGCCCCAGCATTTT. Its translation: CASSEWGGLDQPQHF.

The chain uses TRBV27 and TRBJ1-6; a weak D match, TRBD1 (5 bases). Trimming removed 3 bases from V and 10 bases from J, with 19 bases in between. CDR1 and CDR2 (germline): MNHEY, SMNVEV (reference sequence). CDR3 length equals 16 residues. CDR3 protein: CASSFKAAGWDSPLHF. The CDR3 DNA follows: TGTGCCAGCAGTTTCAAGGCGGCGGGGTGGGACTCACCCCTCCACTTT.

J is TRBJ2-3 and V is TRBV5-1; TRBD2 matches at 12 bases. Germline loops: CDR1 SGHRS, CDR2 YFSETQ. The V gene end was trimmed by 4 bases and the J gene end by 0 bases; junction bases not matched to a gene: 6. CDR3 length: 17 amino acids. The CDR3 DNA is TGCGCCAGCAGCCTCCGACTAGCGGGGGCTAGCACAGATACGCAGTATTTT. It translates to CASSLRLAGASTDTQYF.

The rearrangement uses TRBV6-5 and TRBJ2-7, with D perhaps matching TRBD1 (5 bases). The CDR3 totals 13 residues. Trimming removed 0 bases from V and 7 bases from J, with 10 bases in between. Germline V gene data show CDR1 as MNHEY and CDR2 as SVGAGI. Written as DNA, the CDR3 is TGTGCCAGCAGTTACTCCACTGCAGGGGAGCAGTACTTC. Protein product: CASSYSTAGEQYF.

V usage is TRBV7-6 and J usage is TRBJ2-7, with 7 bases fitting TRBD1. This CDR3 is 16 amino acids long. J was trimmed by 1 base and V by 5 bases; bases with no gene match: 11. Germline V gene data show CDR1 as SGHVS and CDR2 as FNYEAQ. The CDR3 DNA is TGTGCCAGCAGCCCAACATTAGGGGGCGCGTCCTACGAGCAGTACTTC. Amino acids: CASSPTLGGASYEQYF.

This rearrangement joins TRBV30 to TRBJ2-3, with 11 bases fitting TRBD2. Unmatched junction bases numbered 12, after V lost 1 base and J lost 6 bases. Germline CDR1 and CDR2: GTSNPN and SVGIG (reference sequence). CDR3 size: 17 residues. CDR3 sequence: CAWSGRVAGGPWDTQYF. CDR3 DNA sequence: TGTGCCTGGAGTGGTAGGGTAGCGGGGGGGCCTTGGGATACGCAGTATTTT.

The CDR3 spells CASSLLRQQGQETQYF. The CDR3 region has the DNA TGCGCCAGCAGCTTACTACGACAGCAGGGGCAAGAGACCCAGTACTTC. The rearrangement links TRBV5-1 to TRBJ2-5; weak D call: TRBD1 (6 bases). CDR1 and CDR2 from the germline V gene are SGHRS and YFSETQ. V lost 2 bases, J lost 2 bases, and 16 bases lay in between. This CDR3 has 16 amino acids.

Only one count was recorded for this clone. The J gene is TRBJ1-1, the V gene TRBV20-1; no clear D gene. Trimming took 5 bases from V and 5 from J, leaving 9 bases between them. CDR3 size: 11 residues. CDR1 and CDR2 from the germline V gene are DFQATT and SNEGSKA (reference sequence). The CDR3 DNA reads TGCAGTGCTTCAAGCTGGACTGAAGCTTTCTTT. Protein product: CSASSWTEAFF.

The chain links TRBV2 to TRBJ1-1; D remains unclear. V lost 3 bases and J 5 bases, leaving 13 bases between the germline ends. From germline, CDR1 is SNHLY and CDR2 FYNNEI. This CDR3 contains 14 residues. The CDR3 DNA is TGTGCCAGCAGTGAGAGGGCCCACGGTACTGAAGCTTTCTTT. This translates into CASSERAHGTEAFF.

This chain connects TRBV19 to TRBJ2-5; the D gene is possibly TRBD2 (6 bases). V gave up 6 bases and J gave up 6 bases, with 20 bases separating them. The CDR3 extends over 15 amino acids. Germline V gives CDR1 LNHDA, CDR2 SQIVND (reference sequence). CDR3 in amino acids: CASRLTPDYTKTQYF. In nucleotides, the CDR3 is TGTGCCAGTAGGCTGACTCCGGACTACACGAAGACCCAGTACTTC.

This chain uses TRBV6-1 with TRBJ1-1; the D gene is possibly TRBD1 (6 bases). In germline, CDR1 is MNHNS, CDR2 SASEGT. This CDR3 is 16 amino acids long. Trimming removed 1 base from V and 0 bases from J, with 12 bases in between. CDR3 sequence reads: CASSEVGARVNTEAFF. DNA for the CDR3: TGTGCCAGCAGTGAAGTGGGGGCCAGGGTGAACACTGAAGCTTTCTTT.

The rearrangement joins TRBV6-1 to TRBJ2-2, with D uncertain. V was trimmed by 4 bases and J by 4 bases, leaving 13 bases between them. CDR1 is MNHNS and CDR2 is SASEGT in the germline V gene. This CDR3 is 15 amino acids long. CDR3 protein: CASSARGIITGELFF. As DNA, the CDR3 is TGTGCCAGCAGTGCTCGAGGCATCATCACCGGGGAGCTGTTTTTT.

The chain employs TRBV5-1 and TRBJ1-2; perhaps TRBD1 as D (5 bases). This CDR3 has 14 residues. Trimming took 0 bases from V and 4 from J, leaving 10 bases between them. CDR1 and CDR2 (germline): SGHRS, YFSETQ. CDR3 DNA sequence: TGCGCCAGCAGCTTGGCAGGGCTCCTCTATGGCTACACCTTC. Its translation is CASSLAGLLYGYTF.

V and J are TRBV7-9 and TRBJ2-3; 12 bases match TRBD2. Trimming at V came to 5 bases and at J to 5 bases, leaving 2 bases not matched to a gene. The CDR3 extends over 14 amino acids. CDR1 and CDR2 (germline): SEHNR, FQNEAQ (reference sequence). The CDR3 DNA reads as TGTGCCAGCAGCATACTAGCGGGGGGAGATACGCAGTATTTT. It encodes CASSILAGGDTQYF.

The genes are TRBV25-1 and TRBJ2-7; 9 positions match TRBD1. V shed 9 bases and J 5 bases; nucleotides not matched to a gene: 8. CDR1 and CDR2 from the germline V gene are MGHDK and SYGVNS. The CDR3 covers 13 residues. The CDR3 nucleotides read TGTGCCAGAAGACAGGGGGTTTCCAACGAGCAGTACTTC. This translates into CARRQGVSNEQYF.

This chain uses TRBV6-4 with TRBJ2-3; TRBD2 matches 8 bases. Trimming at V came to 3 bases and at J to 3 bases, leaving 2 bases not matched to a gene. Germline V gene data show CDR1 as MRHNA and CDR2 as SNTAGT. This CDR3 region has 14 residues. The CDR3 loop reads CASSEGLGTDTQYF. CDR3 bases: TGTGCCAGCAGTGAGGGACTAGGGACAGATACGCAGTATTTT.

The chain links TRBV2 to TRBJ2-3, with 7 bases lining up with TRBD2. Trimming removed 7 bases from V and 6 bases from J; junction bases left unmatched: 1. CDR1 is SNHLY and CDR2 is FYNNEI in the germline V gene. The CDR3 length is 11 residues. In DNA form, the CDR3 reads TGTGCCAGCATACTAGCGGATACGCAGTATTTT. Translated: CASILADTQYF.